Presented here are 11 T cell receptor beta chains from one specimen sequenced in a study of T cell changes during pregnancy in multiple sclerosis. The table came from immunoSEQ multiplex PCR; TCRdb's copy has only in-frame clones and leaves some out. Seen here are 65,000 to 85,000 clones, more than 70% observed once, and the top ten hold approximately 1%. The sample was peripheral blood, taken in the first trimester of pregnancy. The receptors here all came from a female donor in good health, enrolled as a control in a pregnancy study.

The chain joins TRBV6-5 to TRBJ2-7; TRBD1 matches 11 bases. The germline V gene has CDR1 MNHEY and CDR2 SVGAGI. V gave up 6 bases and J gave up 4 bases; unmatched junction bases: 5. The CDR3 contains 14 residues. CDR3: CASRKDRGQYEQYF. CDR3 nucleotides: TGTGCCAGCAGGAAGGACAGGGGGCAATACGAGCAGTACTTC.

This clone was observed a few times. The chain links TRBV7-9 to TRBJ2-2, with no clear D. The germline V gene encodes CDR1 SEHNR and CDR2 FQNEAQ (reference sequence). The CDR3 loop spans 13 amino acids. Deletions cut 5 bases from V and 5 bases from J, with 9 bases between. CDR3 in DNA: TGTGCCAGCAGCCCCCTCGGGACCGGGGAGCTGTTTTTT. Its protein is CASSPLGTGELFF.

V gene TRBV7-6 combines with J gene TRBJ1-1; perhaps TRBD1 as D (5 bases). CDR3 length equals 14 residues. The germline gives CDR1 SGHVS, CDR2 FNYEAQ. Trimming stripped 2 bases from V and 5 bases from J, with 12 bases between. CDR3 amino acids: CASSLQGARTEAFF. DNA for the CDR3: TGTGCCAGCAGCTTACAAGGGGCGAGGACTGAAGCTTTCTTT.

This chain joins TRBV5-1 and TRBJ2-2, with 8 bases aligning to TRBD1. The CDR3 is made up of 15 amino acids. Looked up from germline, CDR1 is SGHRS and CDR2 is YFSETQ. After removal of 0 bases from V and 5 bases from J, the junction contained 3 bases not matched to a gene. Written as DNA, the CDR3 is TGCGCCAGCAGCTTGGACAGGGGGAAGACCGGGGAGCTGTTTTTT. It codes for CASSLDRGKTGELFF.

This chain joins TRBV5-4 and TRBJ2-3, with 11 bases identical to TRBD2. V shed 3 bases, J shed 3 bases, and the junction held 9 bases outside the gene matches. This CDR3 has 17 amino acids. Germline V gives CDR1 SGHNT, CDR2 YYREEE (reference sequence). The DNA of the CDR3 is TGTGCCAGCAGCTCGCTCTCTAGCGGGAGGAGGACAGATACGCAGTATTTT. It translates to CASSSLSSGRRTDTQYF.

V and J are TRBV2 and TRBJ2-3; D perhaps matches TRBD1 (6 bases). V was trimmed by 5 bases and J by 1 base, leaving 13 bases between them. CDR3 length: 15 amino acids. Germline assignment: CDR1 SNHLY and CDR2 FYNNEI. CDR3 sequence: CASSKDRSGTDTQYF. In DNA form, the CDR3 reads TGTGCCAGCAGTAAGGACAGATCCGGCACAGATACGCAGTATTTT.

This clone has only a few counts. The V call is TRBV18, the J call TRBJ2-7; D may be TRBD1 (6 bases). The CDR3 runs 12 residues. V shed 2 bases and J shed 5 bases, with 7 bases lying between them. Germline assignment: CDR1 KGHSH and CDR2 LQKENI. Written as DNA, the CDR3 is TGTGCCAGCTCACCAAACAGGGACGAGCAGTACTTC. Translation gives CASSPNRDEQYF.

This chain joins TRBV5-1 and TRBJ1-4; tentative D call: TRBD1 (5 bases). Germline assignment: CDR1 SGHRS and CDR2 YFSETQ. There are 15 residues in the CDR3. V was cut by 3 bases and J by 7 bases, with 16 bases left in between. CDR3 DNA sequence: TGCGCCAGCAGCTCATCACCGGGGGACTCTGAAAAACTGTTTTTT. This encodes CASSSSPGDSEKLFF. Full variable domain (remainder filled in from reference TRBV5-1 and TRBJ1-4): KAGVTQTPRYLIKTRGQQVTLSCSPISGHRSVSWYQQTPGQGLQFLFEYFSETQRNKGNFPGRFSGRQFSNSRSEMNVSTLELGDSALYLCASSSSPGDSEKLFFGSGTQLSVL.

The chain couples TRBV11-2 to TRBJ1-2, with D unclear. Germline V gives CDR1 SGHAT, CDR2 FQNNGV. Trimming cost V 6 bases and J 4 bases, with 12 bases left between them. The CDR3 sequence is 13 residues long. The CDR3 here is CASSSDLGYGYTF. CDR3 nucleotides: TGTGCCAGCAGTAGCGACCTTGGCTATGGCTACACCTTC.

The chain is built from TRBV6-1 and TRBJ1-1; TRBD1 aligns across 7 bases. V was pared by 9 bases and J by 8 bases, with 9 bases of the junction left unmatched. The germline V gene encodes CDR1 MNHNS and CDR2 SASEGT. This CDR3 has 12 residues. CDR3: CASGGKQGEAFF. DNA of the CDR3: TGTGCCAGTGGGGGAAAACAGGGGGAAGCTTTCTTT.

J is TRBJ2-7 and V is TRBV7-8, with D possibly being TRBD1 (5 bases). The germline V and J ends were trimmed by 1 base and 7 bases, with 14 bases remaining between them. Germline V lookup: CDR1 SGHVS, CDR2 FQNEAQ. The CDR3 has 14 amino acids. CDR3 residues: CASSLGARAQEQYF. In DNA form, the CDR3 reads TGTGCCAGCAGCTTAGGGGCCAGGGCGCAAGAGCAGTACTTC.